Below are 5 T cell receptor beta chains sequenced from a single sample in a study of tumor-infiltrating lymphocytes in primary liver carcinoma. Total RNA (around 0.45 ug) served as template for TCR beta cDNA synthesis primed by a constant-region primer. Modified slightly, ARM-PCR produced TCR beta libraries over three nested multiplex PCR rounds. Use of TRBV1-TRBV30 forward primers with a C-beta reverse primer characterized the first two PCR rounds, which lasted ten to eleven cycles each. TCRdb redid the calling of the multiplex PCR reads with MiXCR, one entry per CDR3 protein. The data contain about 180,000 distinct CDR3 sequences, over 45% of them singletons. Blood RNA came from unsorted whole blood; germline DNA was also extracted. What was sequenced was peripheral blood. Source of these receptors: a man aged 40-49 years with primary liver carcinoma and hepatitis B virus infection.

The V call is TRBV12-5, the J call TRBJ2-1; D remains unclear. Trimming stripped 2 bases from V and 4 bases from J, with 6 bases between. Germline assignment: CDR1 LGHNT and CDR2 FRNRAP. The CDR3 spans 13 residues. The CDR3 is CASGLLGYNEQFF. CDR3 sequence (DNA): TGTGCTAGTGGTTTGCTAGGGTACAATGAGCAGTTCTTC. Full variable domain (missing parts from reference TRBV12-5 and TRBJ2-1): DARVTQTPRHKVTEMGQEVTMRCQPILGHNTVFWYRQTMMQGLELLAYFRNRAPLDDSGMPKDRFSAEMPDATLATLKIQPSEPRDSAVYFCASGLLGYNEQFFGPGTRLTVL.

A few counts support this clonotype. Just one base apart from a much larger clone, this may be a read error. The CDR3 reads CASSLGTRGETQYF. The CDR3 DNA reads as TGTGCCAGCAGTCTCGGGACTAGGGGTGAGACCCAGTACTTC. The J gene is TRBJ2-5, the V gene TRBV11-1, with TRBD2 matching 8 bases. Germline V gives CDR1 SGHAT, CDR2 FQDESV (reference sequence). Trimming took 6 bases from V and 5 from J; bases not matched to a gene: 8. This CDR3 comprises 14 residues.

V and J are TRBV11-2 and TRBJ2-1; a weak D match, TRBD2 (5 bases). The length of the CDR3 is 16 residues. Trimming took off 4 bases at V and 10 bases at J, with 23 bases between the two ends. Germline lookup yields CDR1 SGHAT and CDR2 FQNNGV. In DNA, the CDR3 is TGTGCCAGCAGCTCGCGCACCAGCTGGAGGATCTACGAGCAGTTCTTC. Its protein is CASSSRTSWRIYEQFF.

The CDR3 reads CASSSALLGGIKLFF. CDR3 in DNA: TGTGCCAGCAGCTCAGCCCTCCTCGGAGGTATAAAACTGTTTTTT. The chain has TRBV11-2 and TRBJ1-4; D is undetermined. Germline V gene data show CDR1 as SGHAT and CDR2 as FQNNGV. The V end lost 4 bases, the J end lost 10 bases, and 19 bases lay between the germline ends. The CDR3 runs to 15 residues.

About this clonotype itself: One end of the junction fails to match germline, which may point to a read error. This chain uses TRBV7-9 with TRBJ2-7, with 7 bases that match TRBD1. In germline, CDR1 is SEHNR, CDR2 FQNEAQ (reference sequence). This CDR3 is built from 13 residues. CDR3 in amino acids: CASSLVEGARQYF. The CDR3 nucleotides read TGTGCCAGCAGCTTGGTAGAGGGGGCCCGTCAATATTTC.